The sample holds one count of the clone carrying this TCR beta chain. CDR1 is MNHNS and CDR2 is SASEGT in the germline V gene. The CDR3 is 13 amino acids. Trimming stripped 2 bases from V and 3 bases from J, with 7 bases between. These data originate in a study of blood T cell repertoires in COVID-19. About the study: COVID-19 samples collected from the United States, Italy and Spain covered acute and convalescent phases. T cells, B-cell-depleted T cells, or PBMCs provided the cDNA or gDNA that served as material.

In the study's own analysis: Estimation of nucleated cell counts relied on the amplification of reference gene primers. Profiling relied on immunoSEQ multiplex PCR, and the TCRdb table lists in-frame clones only, not all of them. The V and J calls and the clone size are those of that table, but D and trimming were determined from the DNA. Found here are 150,000 to 250,000 clones, around 90% of them singletons; the top ten hold around 2.1%. The sequence was collected from a woman aged 25 to 39 who had recovered from COVID-19. The chain links TRBV6-1 to TRBJ1-1; a weak D match, TRBD1 (5 bases). Source material: PBMCs or T cells enriched from blood (not recorded which). CDR3 coding DNA: TGTGCCAGCAGTGAAATGGGGCACACTGAAGCTTTCTTT. Translation gives CASSEMGHTEAFF.